This T cell receptor beta chain was obtained from a study of early T cells in non-severe SARS-CoV-2 infection. Overall study: The input, bulk RNA from unsorted whole blood, was sequenced, and chains were unpaired.

Unique molecular identifiers were added to individual cDNA molecules. MiXCR was run by TCRdb on the 5' RACE reads, yielding one entry per CDR3 protein. The table lists tens of thousands of distinct CDR3 sequences, over 7.5% of them singletons. The study's findings and limits: Sequences matched to VDJdb favored anti-spike CD8 responses, while private and CD4 specificities were missed.

Concerning this clonotype itself: Its matching antigen is unknown.

The CDR3 covers 14 residues. Germline CDR1 and CDR2: LGHDT and YNNKEL (reference sequence). Trimming took off 5 bases at V and 6 bases at J, with 17 bases between the two ends. This chain joins TRBV3-1 and TRBJ2-7; possible D gene TRBD1, 6 bases. Specimen: whole blood. The source of this sequence is an adult who was a healthcare worker with PCR-confirmed SARS-CoV-2 infection or an uninfected control (not recorded which). The CDR3 is CASSDWVTGGEQYF. The CDR3 coding sequence is TGTGCCAGCAGCGATTGGGTGACAGGCGGCGAGCAGTACTTC.